The TCR beta chain under discussion was sequenced for a study of blood T cells in healthy people across ages. For the second PCR, which ran for 7 to 11 cycles, a sample-barcoded 5' primer and a J-beta primer mix were used. TCRdb ran MiXCR on the 5' RACE reads and lists one entry per CDR3 protein. The sample includes some 550,000 distinct CDR3 sequences, under 55% of them seen just once. Each sample had at least 6.5 million PBMCs isolated. This sequence was found in an older man in good health. The material sequenced was blood.

Written as DNA, the CDR3 is TGCAGTGCTAGGCTACGGGCTTCCCCCGAGACCCAGTACTTC. Amino acid sequence: CSARLRASPETQYF. The rearrangement joins TRBV20-1 to TRBJ2-4, with D uncertain. The end of the DNA fits TRBJ2-5 better, so the J call may be wrong. CDR3 length equals 14 residues. Germline V CDR1 and CDR2: DFQATT, SNEGSKA (reference sequence).